The clone carrying this T cell receptor beta chain was picked up many times. The CDR3 runs to 15 residues. V shed 2 bases and J shed 4 bases, with 12 bases lying between them. These data originate in a study of T-cell reconstitution after alpha-beta-depleted transplantation in children. A library of TCRbeta sequences, prepared with unique molecular identifiers, was generated. Via MiXCR, TCRdb re-called the PCR reads, giving one row per CDR3 protein. The top ten hold 1.1% of the sample, which has some 600,000 distinct CDR3 sequences, 16% seen once. The source was PBMCs from the stem cell graft donor, collected from the stem cell graft. V gene TRBV12-3 or TRBV12-4 combines with J gene TRBJ2-1, with no clear D. The clonotype originates from a human donor who donated a stem cell graft to a child with acute myeloid leukemia. The CDR3 loop is CASSLWQDPYNEQFF. Written as DNA, the CDR3 is TGTGCCAGCAGTTTATGGCAGGACCCATACAATGAGCAGTTCTTC.